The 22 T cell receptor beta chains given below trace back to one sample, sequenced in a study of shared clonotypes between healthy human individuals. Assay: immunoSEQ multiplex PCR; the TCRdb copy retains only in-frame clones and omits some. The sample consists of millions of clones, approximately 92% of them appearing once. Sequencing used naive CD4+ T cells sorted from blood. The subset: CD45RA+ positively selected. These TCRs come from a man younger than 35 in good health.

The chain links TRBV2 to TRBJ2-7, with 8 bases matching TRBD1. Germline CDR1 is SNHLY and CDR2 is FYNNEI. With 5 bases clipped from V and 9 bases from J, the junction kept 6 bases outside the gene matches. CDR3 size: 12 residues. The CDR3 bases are TGTGCCAGCAGTCCTGGACAGGGAAGGCAGTACTTC. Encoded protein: CASSPGQGRQYF.

The CDR3 region has the DNA TGTGCCAGCGGACAGGGTGGGATGGGCAATCAGCCCCAGCATTTT. It is translated as CASGQGGMGNQPQHF. The J gene is TRBJ1-5, the V gene TRBV27, with 8 bases lining up with TRBD1. The CDR3 consists of 15 residues. The germline V gene encodes CDR1 MNHEY and CDR2 SMNVEV (reference sequence). J gave up 2 bases and V 8 bases, and 8 bases lay outside the gene matches.

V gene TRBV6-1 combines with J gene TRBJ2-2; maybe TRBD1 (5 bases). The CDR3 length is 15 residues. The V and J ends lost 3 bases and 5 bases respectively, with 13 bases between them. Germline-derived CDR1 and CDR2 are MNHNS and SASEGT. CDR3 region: CASSDQGLSTGELFF. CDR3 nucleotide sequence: TGTGCCAGCAGTGACCAGGGATTAAGTACCGGGGAGCTGTTTTTT.

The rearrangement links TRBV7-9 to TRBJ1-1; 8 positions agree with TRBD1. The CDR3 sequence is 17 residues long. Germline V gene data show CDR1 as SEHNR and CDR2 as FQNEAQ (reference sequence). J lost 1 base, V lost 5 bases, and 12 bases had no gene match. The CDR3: CASSRGQGEGKNTEAFF. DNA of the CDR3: TGTGCCAGCAGCCGAGGACAGGGTGAGGGGAAGAACACTGAAGCTTTCTTT. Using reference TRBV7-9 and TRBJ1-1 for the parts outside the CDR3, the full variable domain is DTGVSQNPRHKITKRGQNVTFRCDPISEHNRLYWYRQTLGQGPEFLTYFQNEAQLEKSRLLSDRFSAERPKGSFSTLEIQRTEQGDSAMYLCASSRGQGEGKNTEAFFGQGTRLTVV.

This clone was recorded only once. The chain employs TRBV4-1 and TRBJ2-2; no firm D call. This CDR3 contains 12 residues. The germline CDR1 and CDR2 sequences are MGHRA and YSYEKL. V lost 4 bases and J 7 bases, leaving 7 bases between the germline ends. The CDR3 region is CASSLSGGELFF. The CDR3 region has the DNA TGCGCCAGCAGCCTCTCCGGCGGGGAGCTGTTTTTT.

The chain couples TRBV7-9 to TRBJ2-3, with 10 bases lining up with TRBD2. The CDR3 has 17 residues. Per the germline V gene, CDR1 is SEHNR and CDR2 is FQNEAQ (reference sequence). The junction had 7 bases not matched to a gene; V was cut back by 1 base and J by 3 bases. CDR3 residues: CASSLESQREGTDTQYF. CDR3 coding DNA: TGTGCCAGCAGCTTAGAGAGCCAGCGGGAGGGGACAGATACGCAGTATTTT.

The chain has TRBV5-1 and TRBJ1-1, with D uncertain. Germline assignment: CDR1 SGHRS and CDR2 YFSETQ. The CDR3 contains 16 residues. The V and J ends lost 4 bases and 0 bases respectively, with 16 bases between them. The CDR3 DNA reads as TGCGCCAGCAGCGTGTTTGGAACAAACTTGAACACTGAAGCTTTCTTT. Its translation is CASSVFGTNLNTEAFF.

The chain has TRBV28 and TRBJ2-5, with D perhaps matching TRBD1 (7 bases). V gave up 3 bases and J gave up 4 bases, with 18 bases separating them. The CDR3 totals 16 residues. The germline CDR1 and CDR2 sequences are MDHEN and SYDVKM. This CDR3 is CASSFTGSRGVETQYF. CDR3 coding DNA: TGTGCCAGCAGTTTCACGGGCAGCAGGGGGGTAGAGACCCAGTACTTC.

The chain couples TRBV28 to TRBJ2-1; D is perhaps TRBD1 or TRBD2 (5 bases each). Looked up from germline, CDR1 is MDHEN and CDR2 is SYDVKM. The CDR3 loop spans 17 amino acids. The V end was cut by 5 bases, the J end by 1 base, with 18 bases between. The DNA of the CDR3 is TGTGCCAGCAGTCCTCCAGGGACGTCCGGATCCTACAATGAGCAGTTCTTC. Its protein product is CASSPPGTSGSYNEQFF.

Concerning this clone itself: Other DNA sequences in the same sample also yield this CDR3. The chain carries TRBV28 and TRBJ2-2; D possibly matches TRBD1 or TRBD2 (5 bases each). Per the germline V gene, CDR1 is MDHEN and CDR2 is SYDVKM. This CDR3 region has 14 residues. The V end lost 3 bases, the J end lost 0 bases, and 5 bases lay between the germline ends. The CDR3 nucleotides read TGTGCCAGCAGTTTGGGACCGAACACCGGGGAGCTGTTTTTT. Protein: CASSLGPNTGELFF.

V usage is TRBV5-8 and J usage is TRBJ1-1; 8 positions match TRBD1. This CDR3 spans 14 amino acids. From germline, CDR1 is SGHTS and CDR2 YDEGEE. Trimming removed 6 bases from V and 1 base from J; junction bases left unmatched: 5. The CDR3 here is CASTFDRGNTEAFF. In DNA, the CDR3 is TGTGCCAGCACGTTCGACAGGGGGAACACTGAAGCTTTCTTT. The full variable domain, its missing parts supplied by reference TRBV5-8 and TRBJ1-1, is EAGVTQSPTHLIKTRGQQATLRCSPISGHTSVYWYQQALGLGLQFLLWYDEGEERNRGNFPPRFSGRQFPNYSSELNVNALELEDSALYLCASTFDRGNTEAFFGQGTRLTVV.

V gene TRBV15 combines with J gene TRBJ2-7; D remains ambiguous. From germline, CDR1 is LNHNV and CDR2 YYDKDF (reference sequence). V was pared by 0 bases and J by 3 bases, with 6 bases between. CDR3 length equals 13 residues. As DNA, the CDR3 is TGTGCCACCAGCAGAGAGTCGATCTACGAGCAGTACTTC. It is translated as CATSRESIYEQYF.

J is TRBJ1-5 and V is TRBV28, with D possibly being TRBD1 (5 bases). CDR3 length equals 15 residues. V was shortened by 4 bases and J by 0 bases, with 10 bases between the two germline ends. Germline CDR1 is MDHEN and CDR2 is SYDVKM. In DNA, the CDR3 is TGTGCCAGCAGTTCCGATCAGGGTAGCAATCAGCCCCAGCATTTT. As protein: CASSSDQGSNQPQHF.

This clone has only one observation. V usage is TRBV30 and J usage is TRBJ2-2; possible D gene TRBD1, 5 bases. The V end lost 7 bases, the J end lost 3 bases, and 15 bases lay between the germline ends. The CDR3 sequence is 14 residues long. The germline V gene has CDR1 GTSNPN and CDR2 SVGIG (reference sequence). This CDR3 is CASRTQKHTGELFF. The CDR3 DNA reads TGTGCCTCCCGGACACAAAAGCACACCGGGGAGCTGTTTTTT.

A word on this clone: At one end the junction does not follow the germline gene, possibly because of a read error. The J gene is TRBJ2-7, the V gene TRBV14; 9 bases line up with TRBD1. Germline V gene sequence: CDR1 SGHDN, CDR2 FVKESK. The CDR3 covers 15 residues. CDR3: CASSQAGTGNYEQYF. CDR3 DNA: TGTGCCAGCAGTCAAGCCGGGACAGGGAACTACGAGCAGTACTTC.

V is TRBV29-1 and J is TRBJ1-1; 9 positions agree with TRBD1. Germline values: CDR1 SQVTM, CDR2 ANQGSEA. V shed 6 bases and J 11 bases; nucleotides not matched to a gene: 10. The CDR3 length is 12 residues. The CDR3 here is CSVGSTGGKAFF. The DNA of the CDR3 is TGCAGCGTGGGATCGACAGGGGGAAAGGCTTTCTTT.

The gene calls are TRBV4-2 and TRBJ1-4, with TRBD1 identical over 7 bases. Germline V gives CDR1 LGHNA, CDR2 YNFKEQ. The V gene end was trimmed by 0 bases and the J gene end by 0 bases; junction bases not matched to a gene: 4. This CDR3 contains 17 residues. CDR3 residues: CASSQEAGQTTNEKLFF. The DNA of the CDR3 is TGTGCCAGCAGCCAAGAGGCGGGACAGACAACTAATGAAAAACTGTTTTTT.

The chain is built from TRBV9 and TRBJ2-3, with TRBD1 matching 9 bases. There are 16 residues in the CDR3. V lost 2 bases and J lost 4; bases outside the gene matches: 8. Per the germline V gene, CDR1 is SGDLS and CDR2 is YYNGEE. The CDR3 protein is CASSVGQGKGSDTQYF. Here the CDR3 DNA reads TGTGCCAGCAGCGTGGGACAGGGAAAGGGGTCAGATACGCAGTATTTT.

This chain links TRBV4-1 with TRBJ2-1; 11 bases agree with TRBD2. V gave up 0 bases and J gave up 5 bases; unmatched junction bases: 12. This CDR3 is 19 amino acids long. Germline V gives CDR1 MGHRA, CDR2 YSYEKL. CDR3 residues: CASSQESGTSGSLDNEQFF. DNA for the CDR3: TGCGCCAGCAGCCAAGAATCGGGAACTAGCGGGAGCCTTGACAATGAGCAGTTCTTC.

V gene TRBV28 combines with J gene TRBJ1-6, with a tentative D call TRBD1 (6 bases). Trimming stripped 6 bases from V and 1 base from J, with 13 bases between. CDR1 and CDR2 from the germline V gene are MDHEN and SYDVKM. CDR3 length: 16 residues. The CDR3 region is CASRRTASSYNSPLHF. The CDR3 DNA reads TGTGCCAGCAGAAGGACAGCCTCTTCCTATAATTCACCCCTCCACTTT.

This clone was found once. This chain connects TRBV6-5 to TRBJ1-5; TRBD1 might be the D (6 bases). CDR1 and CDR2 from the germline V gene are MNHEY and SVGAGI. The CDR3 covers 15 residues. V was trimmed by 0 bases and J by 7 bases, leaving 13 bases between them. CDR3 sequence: CASSYSGHWEQPQHF. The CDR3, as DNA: TGTGCCAGCAGTTACTCGGGACATTGGGAGCAGCCCCAGCATTTT.

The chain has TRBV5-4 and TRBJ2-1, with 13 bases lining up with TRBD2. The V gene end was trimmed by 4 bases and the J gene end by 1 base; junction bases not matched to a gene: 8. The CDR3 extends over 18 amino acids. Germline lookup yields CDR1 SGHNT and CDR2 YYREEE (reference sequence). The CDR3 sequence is CASSTGLAGVASYNEQFF. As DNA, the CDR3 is TGTGCCAGCAGCACTGGACTAGCGGGGGTGGCGTCCTACAATGAGCAGTTCTTC.